These 26 T cell receptor beta chains were all obtained from the same sample, sequenced in a study of cytomegalovirus exposure and HLA in healthy donors. Sequencing was performed with immunoSEQ multiplex PCR; in TCRdb, only in-frame clones are kept and a portion is missing. The repertoire holds around 300,000 clones, with 88% as singletons. The sequencing input was PBMCs. These receptors came from a man younger than 40 in good health and CMV-seronegative.

The chain has TRBV16 and TRBJ1-2; no clear D. Germline CDR1 and CDR2: KGHSY and FQNENV. V was clipped by 0 bases and J by 5 bases, with 7 bases between them. This CDR3 contains 13 residues. CDR3 sequence (DNA): TGTGCCAGCAGCCAATCCTTTTTGTATGGCTACACCTTC. It specifies CASSQSFLYGYTF.

In its sample, this clone was seen a few times. The V and J genes are TRBV4-1 and TRBJ1-6; D remains ambiguous. The CDR3 contains 13 residues. The V end lost 4 bases, the J end lost 7 bases, and 8 bases lay between the germline ends. Per germline, CDR1 MGHRA and CDR2 YSYEKL. CDR3 loop: CASSLGVNSPLHF. The CDR3 coding sequence is TGCGCCAGCAGCCTCGGTGTGAATTCACCCCTCCACTTT.

The chain combines TRBV2 with TRBJ1-6, with a tentative D call TRBD1 (6 bases). V was clipped by 10 bases and J by 7 bases, with 20 bases between them. This CDR3 is 15 amino acids long. CDR1 and CDR2 (germline): SNHLY, FYNNEI. This CDR3 is CATSMLSGGNSPLHF. As DNA, the CDR3 is TGTGCCACCTCGATGTTGTCGGGGGGCAATTCACCCCTCCACTTT. The full variable domain, its missing parts supplied by reference TRBV2 and TRBJ1-6, is EPEVTQTPSHQVTQMGQEVILRCVPISNHLYFYWYRQILGQKVEFLVSFYNNEISEKSEIFDDQFSVERPDGSNFTLKIRSTKLEDSAMYFCATSMLSGGNSPLHFGNGTRLTVT.

The J gene is TRBJ2-7, the V gene TRBV5-1, with D possibly TRBD2 on 6 matching bases. CDR1 and CDR2 (germline): SGHRS, YFSETQ. The length of the CDR3 is 15 residues. The V and J ends lost 4 bases and 2 bases respectively, with 16 bases between them. CDR3 bases: TGCGCCAGCAGCAGAATTTCGGGGGAAGCCTACGAGCAGTACTTC. As protein: CASSRISGEAYEQYF.

The CDR3 region is CASSRREGQGSEQYF. The CDR3 DNA sequence: TGTGCCAGCTCACGCAGGGAGGGACAGGGTTCCGAGCAGTACTTC. The gene calls are TRBV18 and TRBJ2-7; TRBD1 matches 9 bases. Germline V gives CDR1 KGHSH, CDR2 LQKENI. This CDR3 spans 15 amino acids. V lost 4 bases to trimming and J lost 6 bases; unmatched junction nucleotides: 10.

V and J are TRBV5-6 and TRBJ1-1; 9 bases align to TRBD1. This CDR3 is built from 16 residues. With 2 bases clipped from V and 5 bases from J, the junction kept 10 bases outside the gene matches. The germline gives CDR1 SGHDT, CDR2 YYEEEE. For the CDR3, the DNA is TGTGCCAGCAGCTTCATCGACAGGGGGTTGAGGACTGAAGCTTTCTTT. Translating gives CASSFIDRGLRTEAFF.

This chain joins TRBV5-5 and TRBJ1-2; 8 nucleotides align to TRBD1. CDR1 is SGHKS and CDR2 is YYEKEE in the germline V gene (reference sequence). The J segment lost 4 bases and the V segment lost 0 bases, leaving 8 bases of the junction unmatched. CDR3 length equals 16 residues. The CDR3: CASSLGAGQDLYGYTF. In DNA form, the CDR3 reads TGTGCCAGCAGCTTGGGGGCGGGACAGGATCTCTATGGCTACACCTTC.

The chain carries TRBV5-4 and TRBJ2-1; D is perhaps TRBD2 (6 bases). CDR1 and CDR2 from the germline V gene are SGHNT and YYREEE (reference sequence). Trimming cost V 0 bases and J 7 bases, with 14 bases left between them. The CDR3 sequence is 15 residues long. CDR3 sequence (DNA): TGTGCCAGCAGCTTGGGGGGGGATTCGTTTAATGAGCAGTTCTTC. It translates to CASSLGGDSFNEQFF.

This clone has only one observation. V and J are TRBV11-2 and TRBJ1-4, with 9 bases matching TRBD1. Trimming at V came to 5 bases and at J to 8 bases, leaving 12 bases not matched to a gene. The CDR3 contains 16 residues. Germline-derived CDR1 and CDR2 are SGHAT and FQNNGV. CDR3 in amino acids: CASSQNRGLGLEKLFF. The CDR3 coding sequence is TGTGCCAGCAGCCAAAACAGGGGGCTCGGATTAGAAAAACTGTTTTTT.

The rearrangement links TRBV7-2 to TRBJ1-5; no firm D call. The CDR3 is 14 residues long. Germline-derived CDR1 and CDR2 are SGHTA and FQGNSA. The V and J ends lost 3 bases and 2 bases respectively, with 8 bases between them. This chain's CDR3 is CASSLSTGNQPQHF. The CDR3 nucleotides are TGTGCCAGCAGCTTGAGCACGGGCAATCAGCCCCAGCATTTT.

The chain combines TRBV5-6 with TRBJ2-7; 9 bases align to TRBD2. The CDR3 spans 14 residues. J lost 9 bases, V lost 3 bases, and 10 bases had no gene match. In germline, CDR1 is SGHDT, CDR2 YYEEEE. The CDR3 DNA sequence: TGTGCCAGCAGCTCGGGGACTAGCAGACTTTGGCAGTACTTC. It yields the protein CASSSGTSRLWQYF.

The chain couples TRBV6-6 to TRBJ2-5; weak D call: TRBD1 (6 bases). The V gene lost 6 bases and the J gene lost 7 bases, with 12 bases spanning the gap. Germline V CDR1 and CDR2: MNHNY, SVGAGI (reference sequence). The CDR3 spans 12 residues. The CDR3 sequence is CASRRLQGTQYF. The CDR3 DNA follows: TGTGCCAGCAGAAGGCTACAGGGGACCCAGTACTTC.

The chain has TRBV6-1 and TRBJ2-7; D not certain. The germline gives CDR1 MNHNS, CDR2 SASEGT. CDR3 length equals 13 residues. Trimming stripped 10 bases from V and 2 bases from J, with 15 bases between. The CDR3 DNA reads TGTGCCACCGTCGCCGGAACAGCCTACGAGCAGTACTTC. Translating it yields CATVAGTAYEQYF.

This chain joins TRBV4-1 and TRBJ1-2; no clear D. The CDR3 runs 15 residues. Between the trimmed V and J ends, which lost 1 base and 0 bases, there was a span of 9 bases. Germline assignment: CDR1 MGHRA and CDR2 YSYEKL. The CDR3 loop reads CASSQARNPNYGYTF. In nucleotides, the CDR3 is TGCGCCAGCAGCCAAGCGCGGAATCCTAACTATGGCTACACCTTC.

The chain uses TRBV5-1 and TRBJ2-1; 11 bases match TRBD2. Germline CDR1 reads SGHRS; CDR2 reads YFSETQ. The CDR3 contains 14 residues. With V trimmed by 0 bases and J by 7 bases, 0 bases remained unmatched. CDR3: CASSLASGRNEQFF. CDR3 nucleotide sequence: TGCGCCAGCAGCTTGGCTAGCGGGAGGAATGAGCAGTTCTTC.

This chain joins TRBV6-5 and TRBJ1-2; the D is unclear. V lost 5 bases and J lost 4, with 14 bases in between. Germline V gives CDR1 MNHEY, CDR2 SVGAGI. This CDR3 is built from 14 residues. The DNA for the CDR3 is TGTGCCAGCAGTCCATCGCAGGTTTCCTATGGCTACACCTTC. Residues: CASSPSQVSYGYTF.

This sequence joins TRBV4-1 and TRBJ1-1; the D gene is possibly TRBD1 (5 bases). The ends were cut back, 1 base at V and 3 bases at J, with 12 bases in the middle. The CDR3 runs 15 residues. Germline lookup yields CDR1 MGHRA and CDR2 YSYEKL. The CDR3 bases are TGCGCCAGCAGCCAAGGGCCAGGGAGGCACACTGAAGCTTTCTTT. Translated: CASSQGPGRHTEAFF.

The CDR3: CASSITGGVAGANVLTF. The CDR3 DNA is TGTGCCAGTAGTATAACAGGGGGCGTTGCTGGGGCCAACGTCCTGACTTTC. The chain has TRBV19 and TRBJ2-6; TRBD1 agrees at 9 bases. This CDR3 comprises 17 residues. CDR1 is LNHDA, CDR2 SQIVND, per germline (reference sequence). J gave up 2 bases and V 2 bases, and 4 bases lay outside the gene matches.

The CDR3 DNA reads as TGTGCCAGCAGTTTTGGCAGGGGAAACTACGAGCAGTACTTC. As protein: CASSFGRGNYEQYF. The chain links TRBV27 to TRBJ2-7; possibly TRBD1 for D (6 bases). Trimming removed 3 bases from V and 3 bases from J, with 12 bases in between. This CDR3 region has 14 residues. The V gene's germline CDR1 is MNHEY and CDR2 SMNVEV (reference sequence).

V is TRBV5-1 and J is TRBJ1-1, with 12 positions matching TRBD1. The germline CDR1 and CDR2 sequences are SGHRS and YFSETQ. V was clipped by 6 bases and J by 1 base; unmatched bases: 4. This CDR3 is 15 amino acids long. CDR3: CASTRGQGANTEAFF. The CDR3 DNA reads TGCGCCAGCACTCGGGGACAGGGGGCGAACACTGAAGCTTTCTTT.

The chain employs TRBV7-9 and TRBJ2-3, with D uncertain. The CDR3 runs 15 residues. Deletions cut 6 bases from V and 0 bases from J, with 13 bases between. Germline V gene lookup returns CDR1 SEHNR and CDR2 FQNEAQ (reference sequence). Written as DNA, the CDR3 is TGTGCCAGCAGTCATAAGTCCGGGAGCACAGATACGCAGTATTTT. Translation gives CASSHKSGSTDTQYF.

V and J are TRBV11-2 and TRBJ2-5; D is ambiguous. The germline V and J ends were trimmed by 4 bases and 2 bases, with 2 bases remaining between them. This CDR3 has 11 residues. Germline assignment: CDR1 SGHAT and CDR2 FQNNGV. The CDR3 protein is CASSSQETQYF. The CDR3 bases are TGTGCCAGCAGCTCGCAAGAGACCCAGTACTTC.

In DNA, the CDR3 is TGTGCCAGCAGCTATGGGACTAGCGGGTATGGGTCCTACAATGAGCAGTTCTTC. Protein: CASSYGTSGYGSYNEQFF. The chain joins TRBV9 to TRBJ2-1; 12 bases align to TRBD2. J lost 1 base, V lost 4 bases, and 9 bases had no gene match. This CDR3 has 18 residues. Germline-derived CDR1 and CDR2 are SGDLS and YYNGEE.

This clone was picked up one time. V is TRBV11-2 and J is TRBJ2-6; 10 bases are a match to TRBD2. The germline gives CDR1 SGHAT, CDR2 FQNNGV. This CDR3 comprises 19 residues. V shed 3 bases and J 0 bases; nucleotides not matched to a gene: 8. The DNA of the CDR3 is TGTGCCAGCAGCTTTTGGGGACTAGCGCAAAGCTCTGGGGCCAACGTCCTGACTTTC. As protein: CASSFWGLAQSSGANVLTF.

V is TRBV19 and J is TRBJ2-3, with a possible D match to TRBD2 (6 bases). The CDR3 is 13 amino acids. Germline values: CDR1 LNHDA, CDR2 SQIVND (reference sequence). V dropped 5 bases and J dropped 3 bases, with 9 bases sitting between them. The CDR3 nucleotides read TGTGCCAGTAGTGCCGGGGGAACAGATACGCAGTATTTT. This encodes CASSAGGTDTQYF.

This chain uses TRBV6-6 with TRBJ2-7, with TRBD1 matching 9 bases. The CDR3 has 15 amino acids. V lost 6 bases, J lost 1 base, and 7 bases stayed unmatched. The germline V gene has CDR1 MNHNY and CDR2 SVGAGI (reference sequence). The CDR3 nucleotides read TGTGCCAGCAGCTACGGACAGGGGCATTCCTACGAGCAGTACTTC. Translating gives CASSYGQGHSYEQYF.